The source of this T cell receptor (beta chain) is a study of blood T cell repertoires in COVID-19. Enrolled during active infection, Seattle patients were then followed longitudinally. In the original processing: Amplification with reference gene primers provided the estimates of nucleated cell counts. The data were produced by immunoSEQ multiplex PCR, yet TCRdb's version contains in-frame clones alone and is incomplete. V and J calls and clone size are copied from that table; D and trimming were computed from the DNA. The sample holds around 300,000 clones; just under 90% are singletons and the top ten take 5.5% to 8%. Germline V gene sequence: CDR1 SNHLY, CDR2 FYNNEI. Trimming shortened V by 7 bases and J by 3 bases, and 6 bases separated the two germline ends. The CDR3 contains 11 residues.

This TCR came from a woman aged 45-59 years with COVID-19, enrolled during active disease. The source material was peripheral blood. The chain employs TRBV2 and TRBJ2-5; D call uncertain. The CDR3 spells CASNTEETQYF. The CDR3 DNA is TGTGCCAGCAATACAGAAGAGACCCAGTACTTC.